The clone carrying this T cell receptor (beta chain) was seen only a few times. Its antigen is as yet unknown. Per the germline V gene, CDR1 is KGHSH and CDR2 is LQKENI. The CDR3 extends over 21 amino acids. The J segment lost 4 bases and the V segment lost 5 bases, leaving 23 bases of the junction unmatched. One entry per CDR3 protein, called by TCRdb with MiXCR from the RT-PCR reads. The table lists 450,000 to 600,000 distinct CDR3 sequences, approximately 7.6% of them singletons. The data were taken from a study of response to subunit inactivated influenza vaccine. General study points: The authors suggested that every seasonal influenza vaccination recruits few new T cells.

The sequencing here drew on PBMCs from blood, taken about 24 months after vaccination. J is TRBJ1-4 and V is TRBV18; 9 nucleotides match TRBD1. This receptor was identified in a man between 50 and 69 years old who received an inactivated influenza vaccine. The CDR3 spells CASSALSPGTGRDGVNEKLFF. The CDR3 nucleotides are TGTGCCAGCTCAGCGCTAAGTCCCGGGACAGGGCGTGACGGCGTTAATGAAAAACTGTTTTTT.